A selection of T cell receptor beta chains follows, all from one sample in a study of shared clonotypes between healthy human individuals. Sequencing used immunoSEQ multiplex PCR; TCRdb keeps in-frame clones, though not all of them. There are about 500,000 clones in the sample; over 60% occur only once, and about 12% lies in the top ten. The sample consisted of PBMCs. These receptors originate from a woman in her thirties or forties in good health. Some clones in this sample may be carry-over from other donors' samples. The CDR3 runs from the conserved cysteine through the conserved F or W. D genes are given only for firm matches. Part of the rows lack a size; the others show once, few, many or a class for expanded clones.

abundance,v_gene,d_gene,j_gene,CDR3nt,CDR3aa
few,TRBV2,NA,TRBJ2-1,TGTGCCAGCAGAGTAGAGGGCGATGAGCAGTTCTTC,CASRVEGDEQFF
NA,TRBV7-6,NA,TRBJ2-3,TGTGCCAGCAGCCTAGTGTACACAGATACGCAGTATTTT,CASSLVYTDTQYF
NA,TRBV7-3,TRBD2,TRBJ2-1,TGTGCCAGCAGCCCCCGACTAGCGGGGTACAATGAGCAGTTCTTC,CASSPRLAGYNEQFF
few,TRBV30,NA,TRBJ2-5,TGTGCCTGGAGCCATAAATACACGGGGACAGAGACCCAGTACTTC,CAWSHKYTGTETQYF
NA,TRBV28,NA,TRBJ1-1,TGTGCCGGAGTAGACGGGGGAACTGAAGCTTTCTTT,CAGVDGGTEAFF
NA,TRBV4-1,NA,TRBJ2-7,TGCGCCAGCAGCCCAGTAGTGTCCTACGAGCAGTACTTC,CASSPVVSYEQYF
NA,TRBV27,NA,TRBJ2-7,TGTGCCAGCAGTTTGGCAGGGAGTAGCTCCTACGAGCAGTACTTC,CASSLAGSSSYEQYF
NA,TRBV7-9,NA,TRBJ2-3,TGTGCCAGCAGCTTAGGGGTAACGCCAGATACGCAGTATTTT,CASSLGVTPDTQYF
once,TRBV10-2,TRBD1,TRBJ2-6,TGCGCCAGCAGTGAGGTTTTGGGACAGGGGGTCTCTGGGGCCAACGTCCTGACTTTC,CASSEVLGQGVSGANVLTF
few,TRBV5-1,NA,TRBJ1-6,TGCGCCAGCAGCAGGGACAATAATTCACCCCTCCACTTT,CASSRDNNSPLHF
NA,TRBV5-1,NA,TRBJ2-5,TGCGCCAGCAGCTTGGCCGGGGTAGGGGAGACCCAGTACTTC,CASSLAGVGETQYF
few,TRBV27,NA,TRBJ1-2,TGTGCCAGCAGTTTTAGGGCAGGTTATGGCTACACCTTC,CASSFRAGYGYTF
NA,TRBV7-2,NA,TRBJ1-5,TGTGCCAGCAGCGTCGGGGAAGGTCAGCCCCAGCATTTT,CASSVGEGQPQHF
once,TRBV6-5,NA,TRBJ1-5,TGTGCCAGCAGTTACTCGGAGGAGCAGCCCCAGCATTTT,CASSYSEEQPQHF
NA,TRBV5-8,TRBD1,TRBJ2-7,TGTGCCAGCAGCTTATCGACAGGGGGCTCCTACGAGCAGTACTTC,CASSLSTGGSYEQYF
NA,TRBV29-1,TRBD2,TRBJ2-5,TGCAGCGTTCGTGGGACTACGCAAGAGACCCAGTACTTC,CSVRGTTQETQYF
many,TRBV5-1,TRBD1,TRBJ1-4,TGCGCCAGCAGCTTATCCGGGACAGGGGTGGAAAAACTGTTTTTT,CASSLSGTGVEKLFF
NA,TRBV4-3,TRBD2,TRBJ2-5,TGCGCCAGCAGCCAAGATATGGGGGGGGGACAAGAGACCCAGTACTTC,CASSQDMGGGQETQYF
once,TRBV30,NA,TRBJ1-2,TGTGCCTGGAGTGTTTTTGGACCTAACTATGGTTACACCTTC,CAWSVFGPNYGYTF
NA,TRBV6-6,NA,TRBJ1-5,TGTGCCAGCACGACAGTCAATAGCAATCAGCCCCAGCATTTT,CASTTVNSNQPQHF
many,TRBV30,TRBD2,TRBJ2-3,TGTGCCTGGGTTGGGGGGGGATTCACAGATACGCAGTATTTT,CAWVGGGFTDTQYF
NA,TRBV7-8,TRBD2,TRBJ2-5,TGTGCCAGCAGCCAGACTAGCGGGAGGGGGGGCGAGACCCAGTACTTC,CASSQTSGRGGETQYF
many,TRBV5-1,NA,TRBJ1-2,TGCGCCAGCAGCTTGGGGCTAGGGGACCAGCATGGCTACACCTTC,CASSLGLGDQHGYTF
few,TRBV4-3,NA,TRBJ1-1,TGCGCCAGCAGCCAAGATCGCAGGGTGAACACTGAAGCTTTCTTT,CASSQDRRVNTEAFF
NA,TRBV12-5,NA,TRBJ1-2,TGTGCTAGTGGTTTGGGACAGAATTATGGCTACACCTTC,CASGLGQNYGYTF
NA,TRBV6-5,NA,TRBJ1-5,TGTGCCAGCAGCCGAACCCCCTGGGGGCAGGCCCAGCATTTT,CASSRTPWGQAQHF
NA,TRBV28,TRBD2,TRBJ2-5,TGTGCCACCGCCCCCCCCACGGGAGGACCGAAGACCCAGTACTTC,CATAPPTGGPKTQYF
NA,TRBV5-4,NA,TRBJ2-1,TGTGCCAGCAGCTTGGGGGGCGGGATTACTGAGCAGTTCTTC,CASSLGGGITEQFF
NA,TRBV5-8,TRBD1,TRBJ2-1,TGTGCCAGCAGCGGCAGGACAGGAAGACGACAGTTCTTC,CASSGRTGRRQFF
NA,TRBV5-4,TRBD1,TRBJ2-6,TGTGCCAGCAGCTTGGCAACAGGGGTCCCGGCTGGGGCCAACGTCCTGACTTTC,CASSLATGVPAGANVLTF
NA,TRBV9,TRBD1,TRBJ2-1,TGTGCCAGCAGCCCGAAACAGGGGGCAGGATACAATGAGCAGTTCTTC,CASSPKQGAGYNEQFF
NA,TRBV15,NA,TRBJ1-2,TGTGCCACCAGTGCGGGTCCTAACTATGGCTACACCTTC,CATSAGPNYGYTF
NA,TRBV6-4,TRBD1,TRBJ2-7,TGTGCCAGCAGACCCCACCCGACTCGACAGGGCTTGGGCCACGAGCAGTACTTC,CASRPHPTRQGLGHEQYF
NA,TRBV7-2,NA,TRBJ2-1,TGTGCCAGCAGCTTAGCGGGTTATGAGCAGTTCTTC,CASSLAGYEQFF
NA,TRBV2,TRBD2,TRBJ2-7,TGTGCCAGCAGGAAGCTAGCGGGAGGGATCCACGAGCAGTACTTC,CASRKLAGGIHEQYF
NA,TRBV19,TRBD1,TRBJ2-7,TGTGCCAGTAGTACCGGACAGGTTGGGTCCTACGAGCAGTACTTC,CASSTGQVGSYEQYF
NA,TRBV9,TRBD2,TRBJ2-5,TGTGCCAGCAGCGTAGCGGGGGGTTATGAGAAGCAGTACTTC,CASSVAGGYEKQYF
NA,TRBV4-2,NA,TRBJ1-5,TGTGCCAGCAGCCAAGATTCGGGGGGCACCTCAGCGCCCCAGCATTTT,CASSQDSGGTSAPQHF
NA,TRBV18,NA,TRBJ2-6,TGTGCCAGCTCACACCGAAACAGTGGTGGGGCCAACGTCCTGACTTTC,CASSHRNSGGANVLTF
NA,TRBV6-5,NA,TRBJ2-2,TGTGCCAGCAGTCCTCAGGTTGGCACCGGGGAGCTGTTTTTT,CASSPQVGTGELFF
NA,TRBV4-2,NA,TRBJ2-7,TGTGCCAGCAGCCAAGACCCTCACGAAAGGGACGAGCAGTACTTC,CASSQDPHERDEQYF
NA,TRBV7-2,TRBD2,TRBJ2-7,TGTGCCAGCAGACCCGGGACTAGCTACGAGCAGTACTTC,CASRPGTSYEQYF
NA,TRBV7-9,NA,TRBJ1-4,TGTGCCAGCAGCTTCATAGACAGTCGGGCTGAAAAACTGTTTTTT,CASSFIDSRAEKLFF
NA,TRBV2,TRBD1,TRBJ2-3,TGTGCCAGCGCTTGGGACAGTAGTGCAGATACGCAGTATTTT,CASAWDSSADTQYF
NA,TRBV19,TRBD1,TRBJ1-1,TGTGCCAGTAGTCTAATGGGACAGGGGGGGACTGAAGCTTTCTTT,CASSLMGQGGTEAFF
NA,TRBV7-6,TRBD1,TRBJ1-2,TGTGCCAGCAGCTCCCCGGGACAGGGAAGAGGGGGCTACACCTTC,CASSSPGQGRGGYTF
few,TRBV2,NA,TRBJ2-2,TGTGCCAGCATGAGGCTAGCAGCCGGGGAGCTGTTTTTT,CASMRLAAGELFF
NA,TRBV27,NA,TRBJ2-7,TGTGCCAGCAGTTCCATGGATTCCTACGAGCAGTACTTC,CASSSMDSYEQYF
NA,TRBV5-1,NA,TRBJ2-3,TGCGCCAGCAGCTTGGCCCTTGCAGCTAGCACAGATACGCAGTATTTT,CASSLALAASTDTQYF
once,TRBV30,TRBD1,TRBJ2-7,TGTGCCTGGAGCACCGGGACAGGGGATGAGCAGTACTTC,CAWSTGTGDEQYF
NA,TRBV27,NA,TRBJ1-1,TGTGCCAGCAGTAAAGACAGGTCCGGGAACACTGAAGCTTTCTTT,CASSKDRSGNTEAFF
NA,TRBV5-6,NA,TRBJ1-1,TGTGCCAGCAGCTTACCAAGGACAGAAAACACTGAAGCTTTCTTT,CASSLPRTENTEAFF
NA,TRBV9,NA,TRBJ2-7,TGTGCCAGCAGCCCCCGGACTGGAAACTCCTACGAGCAGTACTTC,CASSPRTGNSYEQYF
NA,TRBV6-1,NA,TRBJ1-4,TGTGCCAGCAGTGGGCCCGGGACAACTAATGAAAAACTGTTTTTT,CASSGPGTTNEKLFF
NA,TRBV5-1,TRBD2,TRBJ2-1,TGCGCCAGCAGCTTGCAGCTAGCGGAGAGTGGCAATGAGCAGTTCTTC,CASSLQLAESGNEQFF
NA,TRBV2,TRBD1,TRBJ1-3,TGTGCCAGCAGGGACAGGGGGTCTGGAAACACCATATATTTT,CASRDRGSGNTIYF
NA,TRBV30,TRBD2,TRBJ2-2,TGTGCCTGGAGTTTAGGCGATACTAGCGCTCGGAACACCGGGGAGCTGTTTTTT,CAWSLGDTSARNTGELFF
NA,TRBV5-6,TRBD1,TRBJ1-1,TGTGCCAGCAGCAGATCAGGGGGCTACACTGAAGCTTTCTTT,CASSRSGGYTEAFF
NA,TRBV6-5,NA,TRBJ2-6,TGTGCCAGTAAACTAGGCTCTGGGGCCAACGTCCTGACTTTC,CASKLGSGANVLTF